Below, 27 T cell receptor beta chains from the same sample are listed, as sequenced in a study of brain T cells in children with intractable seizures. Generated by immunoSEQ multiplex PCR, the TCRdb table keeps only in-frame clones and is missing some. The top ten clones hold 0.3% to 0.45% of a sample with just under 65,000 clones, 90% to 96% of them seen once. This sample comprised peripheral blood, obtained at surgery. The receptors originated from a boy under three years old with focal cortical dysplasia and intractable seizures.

The chain's CDR3 is CASSPIDRDYEQYF. Here the CDR3 DNA reads TGTGCCAGCAGCCCCATAGACAGGGACTACGAGCAGTACTTC. The chain uses TRBV9 and TRBJ2-7; 7 bases map to TRBD1. The germline CDR1 and CDR2 sequences are SGDLS and YYNGEE. The ends lost 4 bases at V and 3 bases at J; junction bases unmatched: 7. CDR3 length: 14 amino acids.

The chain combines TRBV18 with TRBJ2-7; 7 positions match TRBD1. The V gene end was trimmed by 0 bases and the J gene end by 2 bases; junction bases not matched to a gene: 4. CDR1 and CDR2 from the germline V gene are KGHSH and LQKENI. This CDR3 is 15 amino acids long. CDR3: CASSPPTGLPYEQYF. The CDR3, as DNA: TGTGCCAGCTCACCACCGACAGGGCTGCCCTACGAGCAGTACTTC.

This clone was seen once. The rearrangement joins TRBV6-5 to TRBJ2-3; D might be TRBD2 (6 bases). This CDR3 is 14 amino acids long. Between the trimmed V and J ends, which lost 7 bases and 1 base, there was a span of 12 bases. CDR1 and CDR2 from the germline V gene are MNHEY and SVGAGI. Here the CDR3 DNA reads TGTGCCAGCACCCGGGGGTCTGGCACAGATACGCAGTATTTT. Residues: CASTRGSGTDTQYF.

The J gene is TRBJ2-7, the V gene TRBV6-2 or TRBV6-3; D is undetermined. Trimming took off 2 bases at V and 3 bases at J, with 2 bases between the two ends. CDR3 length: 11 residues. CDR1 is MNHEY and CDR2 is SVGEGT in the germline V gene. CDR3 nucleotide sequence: TGTGCCAGCAGTTACCTCTACGAGCAGTACTTC. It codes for CASSYLYEQYF.

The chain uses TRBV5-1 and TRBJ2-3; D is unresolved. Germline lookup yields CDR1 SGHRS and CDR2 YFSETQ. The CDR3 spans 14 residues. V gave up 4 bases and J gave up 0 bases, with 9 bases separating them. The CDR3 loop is CASSPVTSTDTQYF. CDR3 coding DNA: TGCGCCAGCAGCCCCGTCACTAGCACAGATACGCAGTATTTT.

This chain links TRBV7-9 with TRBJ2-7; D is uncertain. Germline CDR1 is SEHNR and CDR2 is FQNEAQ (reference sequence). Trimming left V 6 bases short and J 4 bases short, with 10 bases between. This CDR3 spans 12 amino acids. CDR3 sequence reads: CASSPTAYEQYF. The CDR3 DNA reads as TGTGCCAGCAGTCCTACAGCTTACGAGCAGTACTTC.

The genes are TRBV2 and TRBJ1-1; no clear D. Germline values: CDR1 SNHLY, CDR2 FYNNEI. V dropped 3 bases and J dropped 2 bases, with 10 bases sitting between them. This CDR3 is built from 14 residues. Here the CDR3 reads CASSERRQNTEAFF. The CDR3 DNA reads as TGTGCCAGCAGTGAGCGACGGCAAAACACTGAAGCTTTCTTT.

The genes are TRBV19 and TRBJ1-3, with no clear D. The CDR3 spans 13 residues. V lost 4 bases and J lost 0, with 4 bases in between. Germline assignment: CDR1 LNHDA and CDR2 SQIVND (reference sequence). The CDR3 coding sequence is TGTGCCAGTAGTACAAACTCTGGAAACACCATATATTTT. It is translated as CASSTNSGNTIYF. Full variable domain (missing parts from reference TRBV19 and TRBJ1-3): DGGITQSPKYLFRKEGQNVTLSCEQNLNHDAMYWYRQDPGQGLRLIYYSQIVNDFQKGDIAEGYSVSREKKESFPLTVTSAQKNPTAFYLCASSTNSGNTIYFGEGSWLTVV.

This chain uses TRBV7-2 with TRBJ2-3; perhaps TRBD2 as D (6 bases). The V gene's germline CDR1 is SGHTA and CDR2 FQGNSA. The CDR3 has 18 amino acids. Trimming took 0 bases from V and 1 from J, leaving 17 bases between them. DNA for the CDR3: TGTGCCAGCAGCTTAGCGCTTACGGGGAGGAGAGGCACAGATACGCAGTATTTT. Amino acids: CASSLALTGRRGTDTQYF.

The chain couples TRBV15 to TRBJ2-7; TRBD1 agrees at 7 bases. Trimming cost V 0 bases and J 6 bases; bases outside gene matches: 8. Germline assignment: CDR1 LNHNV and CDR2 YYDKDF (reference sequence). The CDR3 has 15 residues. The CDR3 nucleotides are TGTGCCACCAGCAGAGAGGGACAGTTCCCAAGCGAGCAGTACTTC. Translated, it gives CATSREGQFPSEQYF. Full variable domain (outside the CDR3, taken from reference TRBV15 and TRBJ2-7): DAMVIQNPRYQVTQFGKPVTLSCSQTLNHNVMYWYQQKSSQAPKLLFHYYDKDFNNEADTPDNFQSRRPNTSFCFLDIRSPGLGDTAMYLCATSREGQFPSEQYFGPGTRLTVT.

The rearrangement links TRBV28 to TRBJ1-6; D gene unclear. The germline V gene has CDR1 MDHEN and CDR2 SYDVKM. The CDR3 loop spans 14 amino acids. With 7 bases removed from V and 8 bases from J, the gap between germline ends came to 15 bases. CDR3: CASTLVPVDSPLHF. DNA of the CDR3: TGTGCCAGCACCTTAGTTCCCGTGGATTCACCCCTCCACTTT.

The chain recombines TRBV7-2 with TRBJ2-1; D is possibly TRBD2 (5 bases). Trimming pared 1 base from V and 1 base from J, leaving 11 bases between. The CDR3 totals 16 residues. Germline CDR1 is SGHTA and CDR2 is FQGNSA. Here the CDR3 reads CASSLVGSDSYNEQFF. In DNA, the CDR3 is TGTGCCAGCAGCTTAGTTGGGAGTGATTCCTACAATGAGCAGTTCTTC.

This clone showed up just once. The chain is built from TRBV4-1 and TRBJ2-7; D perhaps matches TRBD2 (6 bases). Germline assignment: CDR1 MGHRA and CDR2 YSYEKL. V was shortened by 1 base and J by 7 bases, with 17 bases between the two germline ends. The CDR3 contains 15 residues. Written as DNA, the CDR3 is TGCGCCAGCAGCCAAGGAACGGCGGGGTTGGGGGAGCAGTACTTC. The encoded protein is CASSQGTAGLGEQYF.

CDR3 DNA: TGTGCCAGCAGCCATGGACAGTCCTTTTCCTACGAGCAGTACTTC. Translation: CASSHGQSFSYEQYF. V is TRBV13 and J is TRBJ2-7; D may be TRBD1 (6 bases). Per the germline V gene, CDR1 is PRHDT and CDR2 is FYEKMQ (reference sequence). V was pared by 5 bases and J by 1 base, with 15 bases between. CDR3 length: 15 amino acids.

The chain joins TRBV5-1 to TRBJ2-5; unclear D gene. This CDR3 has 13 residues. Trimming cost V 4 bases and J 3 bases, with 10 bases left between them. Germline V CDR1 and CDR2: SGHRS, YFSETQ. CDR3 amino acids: CASSVDLEETQYF. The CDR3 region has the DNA TGCGCCAGCAGCGTTGACCTAGAAGAGACCCAGTACTTC.

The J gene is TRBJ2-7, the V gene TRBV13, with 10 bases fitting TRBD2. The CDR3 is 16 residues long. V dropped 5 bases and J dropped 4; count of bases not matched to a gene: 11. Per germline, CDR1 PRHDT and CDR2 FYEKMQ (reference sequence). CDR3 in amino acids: CASSQNAGLARYEQYF. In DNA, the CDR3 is TGTGCCAGCAGCCAAAACGCGGGACTAGCGAGGTACGAGCAGTACTTC.

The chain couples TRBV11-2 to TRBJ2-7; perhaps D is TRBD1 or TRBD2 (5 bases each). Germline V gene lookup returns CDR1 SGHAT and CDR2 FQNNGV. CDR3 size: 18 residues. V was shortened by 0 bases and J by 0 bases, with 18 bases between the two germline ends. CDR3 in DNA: TGTGCCAGCAGCTTAGAAACCAGGCGACAGAGGGGCTCCTACGAGCAGTACTTC. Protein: CASSLETRRQRGSYEQYF. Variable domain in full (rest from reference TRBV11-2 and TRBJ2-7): EAGVAQSPRYKIIEKRQSVAFWCNPISGHATLYWYQQILGQGPKLLIQFQNNGVVDDSQLPKDRFSAERLKGVDSTLKIQPAKLEDSAVYLCASSLETRRQRGSYEQYFGPGTRLTVT.

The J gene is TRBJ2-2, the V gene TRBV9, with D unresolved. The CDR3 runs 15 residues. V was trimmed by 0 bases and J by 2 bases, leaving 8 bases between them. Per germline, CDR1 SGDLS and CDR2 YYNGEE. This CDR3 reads CASSVASSNTGELFF. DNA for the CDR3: TGTGCCAGCAGCGTAGCGTCTAGTAACACCGGGGAGCTGTTTTTT.

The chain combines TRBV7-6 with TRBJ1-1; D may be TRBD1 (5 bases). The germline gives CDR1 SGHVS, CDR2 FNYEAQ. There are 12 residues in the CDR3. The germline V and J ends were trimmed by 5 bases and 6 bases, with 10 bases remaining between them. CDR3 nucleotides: TGTGCCAGCAGCCGGGACGGTCCTGAAGCTTTCTTT. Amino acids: CASSRDGPEAFF.

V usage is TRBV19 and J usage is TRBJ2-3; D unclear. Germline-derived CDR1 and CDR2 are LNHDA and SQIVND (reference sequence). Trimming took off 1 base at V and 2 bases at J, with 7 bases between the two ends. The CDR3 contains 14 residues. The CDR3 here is CASSIGATTDTQYF. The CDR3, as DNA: TGTGCCAGTAGTATAGGAGCTACCACAGATACGCAGTATTTT. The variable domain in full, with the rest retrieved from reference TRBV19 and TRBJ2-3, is DGGITQSPKYLFRKEGQNVTLSCEQNLNHDAMYWYRQDPGQGLRLIYYSQIVNDFQKGDIAEGYSVSREKKESFPLTVTSAQKNPTAFYLCASSIGATTDTQYFGPGTRLTVL.

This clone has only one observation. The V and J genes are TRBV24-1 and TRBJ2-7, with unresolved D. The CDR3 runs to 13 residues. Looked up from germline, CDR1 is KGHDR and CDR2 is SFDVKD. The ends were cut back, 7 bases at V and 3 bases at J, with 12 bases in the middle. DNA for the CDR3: TGTGCCACCAGCCAGAGCAACTACTACGAGCAGTACTTC. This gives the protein CATSQSNYYEQYF.

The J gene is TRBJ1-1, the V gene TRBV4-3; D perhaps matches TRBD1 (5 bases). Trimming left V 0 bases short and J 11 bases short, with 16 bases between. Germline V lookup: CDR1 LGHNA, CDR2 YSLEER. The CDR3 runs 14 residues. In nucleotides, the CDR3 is TGCGCCAGCAGCCAAGAGTTTAAATGGGGCGACGCTTTCTTT. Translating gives CASSQEFKWGDAFF.

The CDR3 DNA reads TGTGCTAGTGGTTTGCCCCAGCGGGGGGGGACCGCAAAGCAAGAGACCCAGTACTTC. Protein: CASGLPQRGGTAKQETQYF. The J gene is TRBJ2-5, the V gene TRBV12-5; 10 positions match TRBD2. Germline V gene lookup returns CDR1 LGHNT and CDR2 FRNRAP. The CDR3 is 19 residues long. V was pared by 2 bases and J by 2 bases, with 14 bases of the junction left unmatched.

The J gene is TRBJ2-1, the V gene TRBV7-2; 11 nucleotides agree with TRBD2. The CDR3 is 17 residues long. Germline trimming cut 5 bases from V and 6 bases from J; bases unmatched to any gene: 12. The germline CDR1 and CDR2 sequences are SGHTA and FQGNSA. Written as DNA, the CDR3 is TGTGCCAGCAGCAGTGGGACTAGCGGAAGGAGGGGCAATGAGCAGTTCTTC. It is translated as CASSSGTSGRRGNEQFF.

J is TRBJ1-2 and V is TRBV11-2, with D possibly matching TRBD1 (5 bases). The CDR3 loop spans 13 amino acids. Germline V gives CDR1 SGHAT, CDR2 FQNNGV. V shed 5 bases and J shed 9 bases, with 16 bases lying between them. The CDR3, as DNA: TGTGCCAGCAGCCTCGGGACCGAAGGTAGCTACACCTTC. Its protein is CASSLGTEGSYTF.

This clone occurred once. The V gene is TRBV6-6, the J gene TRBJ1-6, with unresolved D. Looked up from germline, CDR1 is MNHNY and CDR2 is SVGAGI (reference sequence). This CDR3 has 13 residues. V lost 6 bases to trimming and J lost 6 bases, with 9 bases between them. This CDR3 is CASRDGTNSPLHF. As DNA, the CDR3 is TGTGCCAGCAGGGACGGTACTAATTCACCCCTCCACTTT.

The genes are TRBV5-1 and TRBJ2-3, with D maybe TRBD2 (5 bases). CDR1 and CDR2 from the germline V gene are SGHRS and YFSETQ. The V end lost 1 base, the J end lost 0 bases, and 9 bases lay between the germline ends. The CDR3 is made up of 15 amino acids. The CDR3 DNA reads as TGCGCCAGCAGCTTGCGCGGGCCTAGCACAGATACGCAGTATTTT. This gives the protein CASSLRGPSTDTQYF.